The sequence of this T cell receptor (beta chain) was determined in a study of response to subunit inactivated influenza vaccine. Study-level findings and limits: With each seasonal influenza vaccination, the authors suggested, few new T cells are recruited.

Trimming removed 4 bases from V and 3 bases from J; junction bases left unmatched: 14. The CDR3 consists of 18 residues. Germline V gives CDR1 LGHNA, CDR2 YSLEER. Each CDR3 protein gets one entry after TCRdb re-called the RT-PCR reads with MiXCR. There are some 640,000 distinct CDR3 sequences in the sample; roughly 14% occur only once, and around 6.5% lies in the top ten. This clonotype was detected only a few times. Antigen unknown. The clonotype was recovered from a man aged 45 to 65 who received an inactivated influenza vaccine. The chain links TRBV4-3 to TRBJ2-5; 10 nucleotides agree with TRBD2. The sequenced sample was PBMCs from blood, obtained less than 15 days before vaccination. In DNA form, the CDR3 reads TGCGCCAGCAGCCGGAATACCCTCCGGACTAGCGGAGAAGAGACCCAGTACTTC. Translating gives CASSRNTLRTSGEETQYF.